This TCR beta chain derives from a study of blood T cell repertoires in COVID-19. Study-level information: Samples representing acute and convalescent COVID-19 were sourced from the United States, Italy and Spain. Sample material is recorded as cDNA or gDNA derived from T cells, B-cell-depleted T cells, or PBMCs.

There are 13 residues in the CDR3. Germline V lookup: CDR1 MNHNS, CDR2 SASEGT. V dropped 2 bases and J dropped 1 base, with 5 bases sitting between them. Per the original methods: Estimation of nucleated cell counts relied on the amplification of reference gene primers. Method: immunoSEQ multiplex PCR; TCRdb's copy keeps in-frame clones and lacks some. V, J and clone size are those of that table, while D and trimming were read from the DNA. The sample lists roughly 140,000 clones; 65% to 85% were seen once. The chain recombines TRBV6-1 with TRBJ1-1; the D is unclear. The receptor's source is a man aged 45-65 years with active or convalescent COVID-19. The sequenced material came from peripheral blood. The CDR3 spells CASSELSNTEAFF. The CDR3, as DNA: TGTGCCAGCAGTGAACTGTCGAACACTGAAGCTTTCTTT.